Each of the 31 T cell receptor beta chains below was sequenced from the same sample in a study of response to subunit inactivated influenza vaccine (dated by TCRdb to 2017 to 2018). Libraries were built with RT-PCR. The sequencer was an Illumina HiSeq 2500. Starting from the raw public reads, TCRdb applied fastp trimming at Q25, assembled clones with MiXCR and retained in-frame beta chains. One record per CDR3 amino acid sequence lists the most common genes and DNA. For this sample there are fewer than 650,000 distinct CDR3 sequences; under 15% appear just once. The ten largest account for approximately 14% of the sample. The time point label corresponds to: more than 40 days after influenza vaccine administration. The source material was PBMCs from blood, sampled more than 35 days after vaccination. Every receptor here comes from a man aged 45 to 65 who received an inactivated influenza vaccine. Donor details come from another sample of the same person, matched by shared clones.

This clonotype showed up many times. V gene TRBV10-3 combines with J gene TRBJ2-1; the match to TRBD2 covers 14 bases. Unmatched junction bases numbered 4, after V lost 2 bases and J lost 4 bases. The CDR3 spans 17 residues. Germline CDR1 ENHRY, CDR2 SYGVKD. The CDR3 bases are TGTGCCATCAGTGAGACCGGACTAGCGGGGGGATACAATGAGCAGTTCTTC. This codes for CAISETGLAGGYNEQFF.

In this sample, this clonotype turned up a few times. CDR3 in amino acids: CASSIGQGANEQYF. Written as DNA, the CDR3 is TGCGCCAGCAGCATCGGACAGGGGGCGAACGAGCAGTACTTC. The rearrangement joins TRBV5-1 to TRBJ2-7; 11 bases line up with TRBD1. The CDR3 is 14 residues long. V shed 4 bases, J shed 5 bases, and the junction held 5 bases outside the gene matches. The germline gives CDR1 SGHRS, CDR2 YFSETQ.

There are many counts of this clonotype. The V call is TRBV20-1, the J call TRBJ2-4; D is possibly TRBD2 (5 bases). Trimming cost V 3 bases and J 2 bases, with 8 bases left between them. CDR1 is DFQATT, CDR2 SNEGSKA, per germline (reference sequence). This CDR3 has 13 residues. The CDR3 region is CSARRRTKNIQYF. The CDR3, as DNA: TGCAGTGCTAGGAGGAGGACCAAAAACATTCAGTACTTC.

This clonotype was observed a handful of times. The chain uses TRBV15 and TRBJ2-1; 8 bases agree with TRBD1. Germline lookup yields CDR1 LNHNV and CDR2 YYDKDF (reference sequence). After removal of 1 base from V and 7 bases from J, the junction contained 6 bases not matched to a gene. The CDR3 length is 15 residues. CDR3 nucleotide sequence: TGTGCCACCAGCAGAGGGACAGGGCATGGGAATGAGCAGTTCTTC. This codes for CATSRGTGHGNEQFF.

The sample holds a few counts of this clonotype. V gene TRBV7-8 combines with J gene TRBJ1-5; no clear D gene. Per the germline V gene, CDR1 is SGHVS and CDR2 is FQNEAQ. Trimming shortened V by 1 base and J by 6 bases, and 13 bases separated the two germline ends. CDR3 length: 15 amino acids. The CDR3 region is CASSLDLAERQPQHF. In DNA form, the CDR3 reads TGTGCCAGCAGCTTAGATTTGGCGGAACGTCAGCCCCAGCATTTT.

The chain's CDR3 is CATSDAGRSNYGYTF. The CDR3 nucleotides read TGTGCCACCAGTGATGCGGGACGGTCAAACTATGGCTACACCTTC. The J gene is TRBJ1-2, the V gene TRBV24-1; the D gene is possibly TRBD1 (5 bases). The germline V gene encodes CDR1 KGHDR and CDR2 SFDVKD. The V gene lost 3 bases and the J gene lost 2 bases, with 12 bases spanning the gap. This CDR3 has 15 residues.

This clonotype was found a few times. V is TRBV11-1 and J is TRBJ2-7, with no clear D. The germline V gene encodes CDR1 SGHAT and CDR2 FQDESV (reference sequence). Trimming removed 5 bases at V and 6 bases at J, with 35 bases between. The CDR3 consists of 20 residues. Here the CDR3 reads CASSRDFSSTEFMGLSEQYF. In DNA form, the CDR3 reads TGTGCCAGCAGCAGAGATTTTTCATCGACCGAATTTATGGGCTTGAGCGAGCAGTACTTC. The full variable domain, in which reference TRBV11-1 and TRBJ2-7 provide the parts outside the CDR3, is EAEVAQSPRYKITEKSQAVAFWCDPISGHATLYWYRQILGQGPELLVQFQDESVVDDSQLPKDRFSAERLKGVDSTLKIQPAELGDSAMYLCASSRDFSSTEFMGLSEQYFGPGTRLTVT.

This clonotype was detected ten times or more. The chain combines TRBV4-3 with TRBJ1-5; D is ambiguous. The CDR3 totals 13 residues. V was trimmed by 1 base and J by 5 bases, leaving 6 bases between them. Germline lookup yields CDR1 LGHNA and CDR2 YSLEER. CDR3 loop: CASSQGPYQPQHF. For the CDR3, the DNA is TGCGCCAGCAGCCAAGGTCCGTATCAGCCCCAGCATTTT.

This clonotype was seen a handful of times. The J gene is TRBJ2-7, the V gene TRBV6-2 or TRBV6-3; 7 bases are shared with TRBD1. The CDR3 sequence is 12 residues long. Germline V lookup: CDR1 MNHEY, CDR2 SVGEGT. V dropped 7 bases and J dropped 4; count of bases not matched to a gene: 4. As DNA, the CDR3 is TGTGCCAGCAACAGGGGAACTTACGAGCAGTACTTC. Its translation is CASNRGTYEQYF.

This chain uses TRBV28 with TRBJ2-5; D is ambiguous. The ends were cut back, 3 bases at V and 5 bases at J, with 13 bases in the middle. Germline V lookup: CDR1 MDHEN, CDR2 SYDVKM. This CDR3 is built from 14 residues. The CDR3, as DNA: TGTGCCAGCAGTTTTGGGATGCGGCGGGAGACCCAGTACTTC. Its protein product is CASSFGMRRETQYF.

The chain combines TRBV20-1 with TRBJ1-4, with 8 bases identical to TRBD1. V was pared by 6 bases and J by 4 bases, with 7 bases of the junction left unmatched. Germline CDR1 and CDR2: DFQATT and SNEGSKA (reference sequence). This CDR3 comprises 14 residues. CDR3 amino acids: CSARTDRVNEKLFF. DNA of the CDR3: TGCAGTGCCCGGACGGACAGGGTTAATGAAAAACTGTTTTTT.

In its sample, this clonotype was seen a few times. The chain joins TRBV20-1 to TRBJ2-5; 11 bases are a match to TRBD2. The CDR3 sequence is 15 residues long. Looked up from germline, CDR1 is DFQATT and CDR2 is SNEGSKA (reference sequence). V lost 3 bases to trimming and J lost 5 bases; unmatched junction nucleotides: 8. The DNA for the CDR3 is TGCAGTGCTAGTTATAGCGGGGGGGCCTTGGAGACCCAGTACTTC. Its protein product is CSASYSGGALETQYF.

The rearrangement links TRBV3-1 to TRBJ2-7; D may be TRBD1 (6 bases). The V gene lost 1 base and the J gene lost 6 bases, with 10 bases spanning the gap. Germline V gene sequence: CDR1 LGHDT, CDR2 YNNKEL (reference sequence). The CDR3 covers 13 residues. The CDR3 nucleotides read TGTGCCAGCAGCCAAGCCCCAGGGGTCGAGCAGTACTTC. It translates to CASSQAPGVEQYF.

The chain combines TRBV5-6 with TRBJ1-5, with TRBD1 matching over 9 bases. The V and J ends lost 4 bases and 4 bases, in that order; junction bases with no gene match: 6. Germline CDR1 is SGHDT and CDR2 is YYEEEE. This CDR3 spans 15 amino acids. The CDR3 is CASSGTGTGNQPQHF. CDR3 nucleotide sequence: TGTGCCAGCAGCGGGACCGGGACAGGGAATCAGCCCCAGCATTTT.

This clonotype was counted only a few times. V is TRBV5-1 and J is TRBJ2-7; 11 bases are a match to TRBD1. The CDR3 has 15 amino acids. The germline gives CDR1 SGHRS, CDR2 YFSETQ. With V trimmed by 4 bases and J by 5 bases, 8 bases remained unmatched. The CDR3 is CASSPRTGGIHEQYF. The CDR3 DNA reads as TGCGCCAGCAGCCCGAGGACAGGGGGCATACACGAGCAGTACTTC.

This clonotype was seen repeatedly, ten times or more. The rearrangement joins TRBV24-1 to TRBJ2-5, with 8 bases matching TRBD1. The V and J ends lost 4 bases and 1 base, in that order; junction bases with no gene match: 7. The CDR3 is 16 amino acids. The germline gives CDR1 KGHDR, CDR2 SFDVKD. The CDR3 region is CATSEARQGFQETQYF. The CDR3 nucleotides read TGTGCCACCAGTGAAGCGCGACAGGGGTTCCAAGAGACCCAGTACTTC.

The rearrangement links TRBV5-1 to TRBJ2-3, with 7 bases matching TRBD1. Germline trimming cut 4 bases from V and 2 bases from J; bases unmatched to any gene: 7. CDR1 and CDR2 from the germline V gene are SGHRS and YFSETQ. The CDR3 loop spans 15 amino acids. The CDR3 is CASSVQGFFTDTQYF. Written as DNA, the CDR3 is TGCGCCAGCAGCGTACAGGGGTTCTTCACAGATACGCAGTATTTT.

This clonotype occurred a few times. The V gene is TRBV15, the J gene TRBJ1-6, with 7 bases that match TRBD1. This CDR3 comprises 16 residues. Trimming cost V 2 bases and J 7 bases; bases outside gene matches: 8. Germline values: CDR1 LNHNV, CDR2 YYDKDF (reference sequence). For the CDR3, the DNA is TGTGCCACCAGCAGACCTTCACAGGGGTACAATTCACCCCTCCACTTT. Translating it yields CATSRPSQGYNSPLHF.

This clonotype was detected ten times or more. The V call is TRBV29-1, the J call TRBJ1-1; D unclear. This CDR3 comprises 14 residues. The germline V gene encodes CDR1 SQVTM and CDR2 ANQGSEA. Trimming cost V 1 base and J 1 base, with 10 bases left between them. The CDR3 bases are TGCAGCGTTGAAGGCCGTGTGGGGAACACTGAAGCTTTCTTT. Encoded protein: CSVEGRVGNTEAFF.

The table lists this clonotype with many counts. The chain employs TRBV10-3 and TRBJ1-6; D might be TRBD1 (6 bases). The CDR3 is 14 amino acids. Germline values: CDR1 ENHRY, CDR2 SYGVKD. V was shortened by 6 bases and J by 7 bases, with 13 bases between the two germline ends. CDR3 DNA: TGTGCCATCAGCCTAACAGGGATGAATTCACCCCTCCACTTT. As protein: CAISLTGMNSPLHF.

The rearrangement links TRBV2 to TRBJ2-1, with TRBD2 matching over 9 bases. The CDR3 spans 15 residues. J gave up 8 bases and V 2 bases, and 7 bases lay outside the gene matches. Germline V gene sequence: CDR1 SNHLY, CDR2 FYNNEI. The chain's CDR3 is CASSEFGRTSDEQFF. CDR3 nucleotide sequence: TGTGCCAGCAGTGAATTCGGGAGGACTAGCGATGAGCAGTTCTTC.

This clonotype was seen a handful of times. The rearrangement joins TRBV29-1 to TRBJ2-3; 11 bases match TRBD2. V was pared by 7 bases and J by 5 bases, with 5 bases of the junction left unmatched. This CDR3 has 13 residues. Germline V gives CDR1 SQVTM, CDR2 ANQGSEA. The CDR3 region has the DNA TGCAGCGGGCGACTAGCGGGGAGAGATACGCAGTATTTT. It translates to CSGRLAGRDTQYF.

The gene calls are TRBV7-8 and TRBJ1-3; D gene ambiguous. The CDR3 sequence is 14 residues long. Deletions cut 5 bases from V and 0 bases from J, with 8 bases between. Germline CDR1 reads SGHVS; CDR2 reads FQNEAQ. For the CDR3, the DNA is TGTGCCAGCAGCCACATCAGCTCTGGAAACACCATATATTTT. Translating gives CASSHISSGNTIYF. Looking up the rest from reference TRBV7-8 and TRBJ1-3 gives the full variable domain: GAGVSQSPRYKVAKRGQDVALRCDPISGHVSLFWYQQALGQGPEFLTYFQNEAQLDKSGLPSDRFFAERPEGSVSTLKIQRTQQEDSAVYLCASSHISSGNTIYFGEGSWLTVV.

The rearrangement joins TRBV6-1 to TRBJ1-4, with 7 bases that match TRBD1. The CDR3 runs 14 residues. Losses at the gene ends were 6 bases for V and 3 bases for J; bases not matched to a gene: 4. Germline loops: CDR1 MNHNS, CDR2 SASEGT. CDR3 in DNA: TGTGCCAGCAGCAGGACAGGCGCTAATGAAAAACTGTTTTTT. The encoded protein is CASSRTGANEKLFF.

This rearrangement joins TRBV4-2 to TRBJ2-3, with no clear D. V lost 0 bases to trimming and J lost 4 bases, with 11 bases between them. Per the germline V gene, CDR1 is LGHNA and CDR2 is YNFKEQ. The CDR3 has 15 residues. The CDR3: CASSQEFRQSDTQYF. CDR3 sequence (DNA): TGTGCCAGCAGCCAAGAGTTTCGGCAATCAGATACGCAGTATTTT.

The sample holds many counts of this clonotype. V usage is TRBV7-9 and J usage is TRBJ2-7; 8 bases align to TRBD2. The V and J ends lost 0 bases and 3 bases, in that order; junction bases with no gene match: 4. From germline, CDR1 is SEHNR and CDR2 FQNEAQ (reference sequence). The length of the CDR3 is 15 residues. The CDR3, as DNA: TGTGCCAGCAGCTTAGCGGGCAGCGGGAGCTACGAGCAGTACTTC. It codes for CASSLAGSGSYEQYF. The variable domain in full, with the rest retrieved from reference TRBV7-9 and TRBJ2-7, is DTGVSQNPRHKITKRGQNVTFRCDPISEHNRLYWYRQTLGQGPEFLTYFQNEAQLEKSRLLSDRFSAERPKGSFSTLEIQRTEQGDSAMYLCASSLAGSGSYEQYFGPGTRLTVT.

There are a few counts of this clonotype. The rearrangement uses TRBV5-1 and TRBJ2-7; the D is unclear. This CDR3 has 14 amino acids. V was cut by 2 bases and J by 4 bases, with 13 bases left in between. From germline, CDR1 is SGHRS and CDR2 YFSETQ. The DNA of the CDR3 is TGCGCCAGCAGCTTAACTGGACGCAGATACGAGCAGTACTTC. Protein: CASSLTGRRYEQYF.

This clonotype was seen a handful of times. The chain combines TRBV20-1 with TRBJ1-2; 7 bases match TRBD1. Germline CDR1 reads DFQATT; CDR2 reads SNEGSKA (reference sequence). Trimming at V came to 1 base and at J to 3 bases, leaving 5 bases not matched to a gene. CDR3 length: 14 residues. The CDR3: CSARVVGTDYGYTF. The CDR3 DNA follows: TGCAGTGCTAGAGTCGTTGGGACAGACTATGGCTACACCTTC.

The chain uses TRBV5-8 and TRBJ2-7, with D perhaps TRBD1 (5 bases). The V end was cut by 1 base, the J end by 3 bases, with 14 bases between. CDR1 is SGHTS and CDR2 is YDEGEE in the germline V gene. The CDR3 is 15 amino acids. This chain's CDR3 is CASSLNLGRDYEQYF. CDR3 sequence (DNA): TGTGCCAGCAGCTTGAACTTGGGCAGGGACTACGAGCAGTACTTC.

In its sample, this clonotype was seen a few times. The chain recombines TRBV27 with TRBJ2-1; 9 nucleotides line up with TRBD2. Germline V lookup: CDR1 MNHEY, CDR2 SMNVEV (reference sequence). The V and J ends lost 4 bases and 7 bases, in that order; junction bases with no gene match: 11. This CDR3 is 16 amino acids long. CDR3 DNA: TGTGCCAGCAGTTCCCTTAGCGGGAGAGTAGGTAATGAGCAGTTCTTC. The encoded protein is CASSSLSGRVGNEQFF.

V gene TRBV10-3 combines with J gene TRBJ1-1, with D hard to call. Germline-derived CDR1 and CDR2 are ENHRY and SYGVKD. This CDR3 has 11 amino acids. V lost 7 bases and J lost 7, with 10 bases in between. The CDR3 is CAITDGDEAFF. The CDR3, as DNA: TGTGCCATCACGGACGGGGATGAAGCTTTCTTT.